This T cell receptor beta chain was retrieved from a study of radiation and T cells in renal cell carcinoma. Regarding the study as a whole: Top tumor clonotypes rose in blood 2 weeks post-radiation, then contracted.

Libraries were prepared by immunoSEQ multiplex PCR; TCRdb keeps only in-frame clonotypes and omits some of them. The data hold about 86,000 clones, with around four fifths observed a single time. Germline lookup yields CDR1 MGHRA and CDR2 YSYEKL. This CDR3 is 16 amino acids long. V lost 3 bases, J lost 4 bases, and 10 bases stayed unmatched. The sample's time point: blood 4 weeks post-SBRT, at nephrectomy. The treatment denotes: 15 Gy SBRT to primary tumor, nephrectomy 4 weeks later. Notes on this clone: Its antigen remains unknown.

The TCR originated in a man aged 45 to 65 with renal cell carcinoma. The chain couples TRBV4-1 to TRBJ1-2; 8 bases fit TRBD1. The specimen comprised blood, sampled from a patient whose treatment included radiotherapy and nephrectomy. The CDR3 spells CASSQEGQGPLYGYTF. CDR3 nucleotides: TGCGCCAGCAGCCAGGAAGGACAGGGTCCCCTCTATGGCTACACCTTC.